These T cell receptor beta chains were read from a single sample in a study of T cell repertoires in cytomegalovirus infection. TCRdb passed the reads through MiXCR, listing each CDR3 protein once. The sample shows about 920,000 distinct CDR3 sequences, about a third of them seen only once. These receptors have no identified antigens. This material consisted of cultured CD8+ T cells from PBMCs, taken from culture after CMV antigen stimulation. These receptors were taken from a human donor in good health (CMV status not recorded). Some clones in this sample may be carry-over from other donors' samples. The CDR3 runs from the conserved cysteine through the conserved F or W. A D gene is named only where the DNA matches it firmly. Size is omitted from some rows. Given values are once, few, many or a class for expanded clones.

v_gene: TRBV6-1; d_gene: TRBD2; j_gene: TRBJ2-5; abundance: few; CDR3aa: CASSEEGLAGKYQETQYF; CDR3nt: TGTGCCAGCAGTGAAGAAGGGCTAGCGGGGAAGTACCAAGAGACCCAGTACTTC
v_gene: TRBV10-3; d_gene: -; j_gene: TRBJ2-2; abundance: few; CDR3aa: CATLLPRAGEGYTGELFF; CDR3nt: TGTGCCACCCTTCTCCCACGAGCAGGTGAAGGATACACCGGGGAGCTGTTTTTT
v_gene: TRBV25-1; d_gene: TRBD1; j_gene: TRBJ1-4; abundance: -; CDR3aa: CASSEGTNEDRGPKLFF; CDR3nt: TGTGCCAGCAGTGAGGGAACTAACGAGGACAGGGGACCAAAACTGTTTTTT
v_gene: TRBV27; d_gene: TRBD1; j_gene: TRBJ1-3; abundance: few; CDR3aa: CASSLTGFGNTIYF; CDR3nt: TGTGCCAGCAGTTTGACAGGGTTCGGAAACACCATATATTTT
v_gene: TRBV4-1; d_gene: -; j_gene: TRBJ1-1; abundance: -; CDR3aa: CASSLGIAATEAFF; CDR3nt: TGCGCCAGCAGCCTGGGGATTGCGGCGACTGAAGCTTTCTTT
v_gene: TRBV12-3/TRBV12-4; d_gene: -; j_gene: TRBJ2-7; abundance: -; CDR3aa: CASRDNSYEQYF; CDR3nt: TGTGCCAGCAGGGACAACTCCTACGAGCAGTACTTC
v_gene: TRBV9; d_gene: -; j_gene: TRBJ1-1; abundance: -; CDR3aa: CASSPGGREQTEAFF; CDR3nt: TGTGCCAGCAGCCCCGGTGGCAGGGAACAAACTGAAGCTTTCTTT
v_gene: TRBV11-2; d_gene: -; j_gene: TRBJ2-5; abundance: once; CDR3aa: CASSLVYGQETQYF; CDR3nt: TGTGCCAGCAGCTTAGTGTACGGACAAGAGACCCAGTACTTC
v_gene: TRBV10-3; d_gene: -; j_gene: TRBJ1-5; abundance: -; CDR3aa: CAISEEGFNSNQPQHF; CDR3nt: TGTGCCATCAGTGAGGAGGGTTTCAATAGCAATCAGCCCCAGCATTTT
v_gene: TRBV7-6; d_gene: -; j_gene: TRBJ2-2; abundance: -; CDR3aa: CASSSGQDNTGELFF; CDR3nt: TGTGCCAGCAGCTCGGGCCAGGACAACACCGGGGAGCTGTTTTTT
v_gene: TRBV7-6; d_gene: TRBD1; j_gene: TRBJ2-7; abundance: -; CDR3aa: CASSFNRDRGNYEQYF; CDR3nt: TGTGCCAGCAGCTTTAACAGGGACAGGGGGAACTACGAGCAGTACTTC
v_gene: TRBV2; d_gene: -; j_gene: TRBJ2-2; abundance: few; CDR3aa: CASSLSRAVNTGELFF; CDR3nt: TGTGCCAGCAGTCTTTCCAGGGCCGTGAACACCGGGGAGCTGTTTTTT
v_gene: TRBV19; d_gene: -; j_gene: TRBJ1-1; abundance: many; CDR3aa: CASSIGTGNTEAFF; CDR3nt: TGTGCCAGCAGCATAGGGACGGGAAACACTGAAGCTTTCTTT
v_gene: TRBV9; d_gene: TRBD2; j_gene: TRBJ2-3; abundance: -; CDR3aa: CASSDVSGEGADTQYF; CDR3nt: TGTGCCAGCAGCGACGTTAGCGGGGAAGGAGCAGATACGCAGTATTTT
v_gene: TRBV6-1; d_gene: TRBD2; j_gene: TRBJ2-5; abundance: few; CDR3aa: CASSKAGEETQYF; CDR3nt: TGTGCCAGCAGTAAAGCGGGGGAAGAGACCCAGTACTTC
v_gene: TRBV7-9; d_gene: -; j_gene: TRBJ2-7; abundance: many; CDR3aa: CASSLEEDEQYF; CDR3nt: TGTGCCAGCAGCTTAGAAGAGGACGAGCAGTACTTC
v_gene: TRBV29-1; d_gene: -; j_gene: TRBJ2-1; abundance: -; CDR3aa: CSVEDQPSSYNEQFF; CDR3nt: TGCAGCGTTGAAGATCAGCCAAGCTCCTACAATGAGCAGTTCTTC
v_gene: TRBV7-2; d_gene: TRBD1; j_gene: TRBJ1-5; abundance: few; CDR3aa: CASSNGQVMQPQHF; CDR3nt: TGTGCCAGCAGCAACGGACAGGTAATGCAGCCCCAGCATTTT
v_gene: TRBV12-3/TRBV12-4; d_gene: -; j_gene: TRBJ1-2; abundance: -; CDR3aa: CASSFNTNYGYTF; CDR3nt: TGTGCCAGCAGTTTTAATACGAACTATGGCTACACCTTC
v_gene: TRBV20-1; d_gene: TRBD2; j_gene: TRBJ2-1; abundance: -; CDR3aa: CSASPPSGGNNEQFF; CDR3nt: TGCAGTGCTAGCCCCCCTAGCGGGGGGAACAATGAGCAGTTCTTC
v_gene: TRBV24-1; d_gene: TRBD1; j_gene: TRBJ1-1; abundance: -; CDR3aa: CATSESTGYEAFF; CDR3nt: TGTGCCACCAGTGAGTCGACAGGGTATGAAGCTTTCTTT
v_gene: TRBV7-3; d_gene: -; j_gene: TRBJ1-1; abundance: few; CDR3aa: CASSLMPMNTEAFF; CDR3nt: TGTGCCAGCAGCTTAATGCCAATGAACACTGAAGCTTTCTTT
v_gene: TRBV6-2/TRBV6-3; d_gene: -; j_gene: TRBJ2-5; abundance: -; CDR3aa: CASSYPTDSQETQYF; CDR3nt: TGTGCCAGCAGTTACCCCACCGACAGCCAAGAGACCCAGTACTTC
v_gene: TRBV5-4; d_gene: -; j_gene: TRBJ2-1; abundance: -; CDR3aa: CASSAESTEQFF; CDR3nt: TGTGCCAGCAGCGCGGAGTCTACTGAGCAGTTCTTC
v_gene: TRBV7-6; d_gene: -; j_gene: TRBJ1-2; abundance: many; CDR3aa: CASSPGGGLYGYTF; CDR3nt: TGTGCCAGCAGCCCGGGGGGCGGATTGTATGGCTACACCTTC
v_gene: TRBV20-1; d_gene: TRBD2; j_gene: TRBJ2-3; abundance: -; CDR3aa: CSARDLGLAGGRVDTQYF; CDR3nt: TGCAGTGCTAGAGATCTCGGACTAGCGGGGGGGCGGGTGGATACGCAGTATTTT
v_gene: TRBV19; d_gene: -; j_gene: TRBJ1-1; abundance: -; CDR3aa: CASSTNLGTLEPREAFF; CDR3nt: TGTGCCAGTAGTACTAATCTCGGGACCCTCGAGCCGCGTGAAGCTTTCTTT
v_gene: TRBV14; d_gene: -; j_gene: TRBJ1-2; abundance: -; CDR3aa: CASSQGRNYGYTF; CDR3nt: TGTGCCAGCAGCCAAGGCCGGAACTATGGCTACACCTTC
v_gene: TRBV2; d_gene: -; j_gene: TRBJ2-1; abundance: few; CDR3aa: CARMGAYNEQFF; CDR3nt: TGTGCCAGGATGGGGGCCTACAATGAGCAGTTCTTC
v_gene: TRBV7-9; d_gene: -; j_gene: TRBJ2-3; abundance: -; CDR3aa: CASSLIATTDTQYF; CDR3nt: TGTGCCAGCAGCTTAATAGCCACCACAGATACGCAGTATTTT
v_gene: TRBV6-6; d_gene: TRBD1; j_gene: TRBJ2-6; abundance: -; CDR3aa: CASSRGGAAGANVLTF; CDR3nt: TGTGCCAGCAGTCGAGGGGGCGCGGCCGGGGCCAACGTCCTGACTTTC
v_gene: TRBV12-3/TRBV12-4; d_gene: TRBD2; j_gene: TRBJ2-2; abundance: few; CDR3aa: CASSRVAGGTGELFF; CDR3nt: TGTGCCAGCAGCCGAGTAGCGGGGGGCACCGGGGAGCTGTTTTTT
v_gene: TRBV7-9; d_gene: TRBD2; j_gene: TRBJ2-5; abundance: few; CDR3aa: CASSFPAGVRQETQYF; CDR3nt: TGTGCCAGCAGCTTCCCAGCGGGGGTTCGACAAGAGACCCAGTACTTC
v_gene: TRBV12-3/TRBV12-4; d_gene: -; j_gene: TRBJ2-2; abundance: -; CDR3aa: CASTPGPNTGELFF; CDR3nt: TGTGCCAGCACCCCGGGTCCGAACACCGGGGAGCTGTTTTTT
v_gene: TRBV7-6; d_gene: TRBD1; j_gene: TRBJ2-1; abundance: -; CDR3aa: CASSQGQGPGDEQFF; CDR3nt: TGTGCTAGCAGCCAGGGACAGGGGCCGGGGGATGAGCAGTTCTTC
v_gene: TRBV20-1; d_gene: -; j_gene: TRBJ2-3; abundance: few; CDR3aa: CSANFPGSDTQYF; CDR3nt: TGCAGTGCAAACTTTCCCGGTTCAGATACGCAGTATTTT
v_gene: TRBV7-2; d_gene: -; j_gene: TRBJ1-2; abundance: -; CDR3aa: CASNLSRLWEDSVYGYTF; CDR3nt: TGTGCCAGCAACTTATCACGTCTGTGGGAGGATAGTGTCTATGGCTACACCTTC
v_gene: TRBV7-8; d_gene: -; j_gene: TRBJ2-1; abundance: many; CDR3aa: CASSLGPGDYNEQFF; CDR3nt: TGTGCCAGCAGCTTAGGGCCGGGGGATTACAATGAGCAGTTCTTC
v_gene: TRBV27; d_gene: -; j_gene: TRBJ1-2; abundance: -; CDR3aa: CASSGRPHGYTF; CDR3nt: TGTGCCAGCAGCGGACGACCCCATGGCTACACCTTC
v_gene: TRBV7-4; d_gene: -; j_gene: TRBJ2-1; abundance: few; CDR3aa: CASSPVGHPYNEQFF; CDR3nt: TGTGCCAGCAGCCCCGTGGGACACCCCTACAATGAGCAGTTCTTC
v_gene: TRBV27; d_gene: TRBD1; j_gene: TRBJ1-2; abundance: few; CDR3aa: CASSRQGGMYGYTF; CDR3nt: TGTGCCAGCAGTCGACAGGGAGGGATGTATGGCTACACCTTC
v_gene: TRBV27; d_gene: -; j_gene: TRBJ2-7; abundance: few; CDR3aa: CASSLSATGIEQYF; CDR3nt: TGTGCCAGCAGTTTATCCGCAACAGGAATCGAGCAGTACTTC
v_gene: TRBV15; d_gene: -; j_gene: TRBJ2-7; abundance: -; CDR3aa: CATTLRRGYEQYF; CDR3nt: TGTGCCACCACACTACGAAGGGGCTACGAGCAGTACTTC
v_gene: TRBV7-6; d_gene: -; j_gene: TRBJ2-3; abundance: many; CDR3aa: CASSLYGDPTDTQYF; CDR3nt: TGTGCCAGCAGCTTATATGGAGACCCCACAGATACGCAGTATTTT
v_gene: TRBV4-1; d_gene: -; j_gene: TRBJ2-1; abundance: -; CDR3aa: CASSHAPSTSYNEQFF; CDR3nt: TGCGCCAGCAGCCATGCTCCTAGTACCTCCTACAATGAGCAGTTCTTC
v_gene: TRBV7-9; d_gene: TRBD1; j_gene: TRBJ1-1; abundance: many; CDR3aa: CASSFWQGVEAFF; CDR3nt: TGTGCCAGCAGCTTTTGGCAGGGGGTCGAAGCTTTCTTT
v_gene: TRBV11-2; d_gene: -; j_gene: TRBJ2-4; abundance: -; CDR3aa: CASSLRERGDIQYF; CDR3nt: TGTGCCAGCAGCCTAAGGGAGAGGGGGGACATTCAGTACTTC
v_gene: TRBV10-3; d_gene: TRBD1; j_gene: TRBJ2-7; abundance: few; CDR3aa: CATGQGNYEQYF; CDR3nt: TGTGCCACGGGACAGGGTAATTACGAGCAGTACTTC
v_gene: TRBV7-9; d_gene: -; j_gene: TRBJ1-6; abundance: many; CDR3aa: CASSLHSDSPLHF; CDR3nt: TGTGCCAGCAGCTTACACAGTGACTCACCCCTCCACTTT
v_gene: TRBV4-3; d_gene: -; j_gene: TRBJ2-3; abundance: -; CDR3aa: CASSPARHTDTQYF; CDR3nt: TGCGCCAGCAGCCCCGCACGCCACACAGATACGCAGTATTTT